This TCR beta chain was identified in a study of T-cell memory formation after mild COVID-19. V gave up 1 base and J gave up 6 bases, with 10 bases separating them. The germline gives CDR1 SGHVS, CDR2 FNYEAQ. The CDR3 contains 14 residues. TCRdb re-called the 5' RACE reads with MiXCR, one entry per CDR3 protein. The top ten hold roughly 23% of the sample, which has approximately 340,000 distinct CDR3 sequences, 10% to 15% seen once. Sequenced material: PBMCs or a T cell subset sorted from them (not recorded which). The rearrangement uses TRBV7-6 and TRBJ2-1, with D unclear. The receptor's source is a man aged 18 to 35 who had mild COVID-19 (a few samples of this study predate the infection). Cell type and time point are not known. Written as DNA, the CDR3 is TGTGCCAGCAGCTTAGGGTCCGGTACCAATGAGCAGTTCTTC. The encoded protein is CASSLGSGTNEQFF.